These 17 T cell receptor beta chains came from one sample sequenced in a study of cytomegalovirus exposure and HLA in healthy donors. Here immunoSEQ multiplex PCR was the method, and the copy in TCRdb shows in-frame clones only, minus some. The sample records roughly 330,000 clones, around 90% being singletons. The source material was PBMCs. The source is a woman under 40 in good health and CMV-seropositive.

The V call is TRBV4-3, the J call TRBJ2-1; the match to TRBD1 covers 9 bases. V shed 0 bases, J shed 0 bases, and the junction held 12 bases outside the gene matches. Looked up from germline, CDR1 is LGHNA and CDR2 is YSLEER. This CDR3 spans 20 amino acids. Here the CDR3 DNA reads TGCGCCAGCAGCCAAGAAGTATGGGACAGGGACATTATCTCCTACAATGAGCAGTTCTTC. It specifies CASSQEVWDRDIISYNEQFF.

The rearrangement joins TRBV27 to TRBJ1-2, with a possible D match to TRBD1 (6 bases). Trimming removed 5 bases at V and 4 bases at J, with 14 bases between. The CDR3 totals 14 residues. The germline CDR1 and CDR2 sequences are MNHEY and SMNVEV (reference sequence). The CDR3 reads CASSRIQGSYGYTF. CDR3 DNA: TGTGCCAGCAGTCGAATACAGGGAAGCTATGGCTACACCTTC.

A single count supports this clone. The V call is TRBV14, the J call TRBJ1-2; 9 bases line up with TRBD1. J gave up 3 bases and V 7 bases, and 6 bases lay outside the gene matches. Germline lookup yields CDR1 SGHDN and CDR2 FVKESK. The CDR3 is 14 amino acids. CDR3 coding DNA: TGTGCCAGCAACCCATGGACAGGGGACTATGGCTACACCTTC. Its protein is CASNPWTGDYGYTF. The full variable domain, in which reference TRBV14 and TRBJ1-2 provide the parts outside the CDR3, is EAGVTQFPSHSVIEKGQTVTLRCDPISGHDNLYWYRRVMGKEIKFLLHFVKESKQDESGMPNNRFLAERTGGTYSTLKVQPAELEDSGVYFCASNPWTGDYGYTFGSGTRLTVV.

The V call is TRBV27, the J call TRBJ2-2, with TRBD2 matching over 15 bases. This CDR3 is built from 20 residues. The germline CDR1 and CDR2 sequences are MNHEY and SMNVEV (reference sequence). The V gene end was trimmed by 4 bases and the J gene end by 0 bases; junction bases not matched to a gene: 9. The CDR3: CASSSRRTSGRVANTGELFF. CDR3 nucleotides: TGTGCCAGCAGTTCTAGGAGGACTAGCGGGAGGGTTGCGAACACCGGGGAGCTGTTTTTT.

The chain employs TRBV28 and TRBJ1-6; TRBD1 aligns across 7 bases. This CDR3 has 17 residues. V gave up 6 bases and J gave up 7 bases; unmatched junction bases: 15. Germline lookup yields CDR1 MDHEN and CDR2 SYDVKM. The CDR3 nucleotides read TGTGCCAGCAGGGACAGGAACCGTATGGGGGGGAATTCACCCCTCCACTTT. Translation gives CASRDRNRMGGNSPLHF.

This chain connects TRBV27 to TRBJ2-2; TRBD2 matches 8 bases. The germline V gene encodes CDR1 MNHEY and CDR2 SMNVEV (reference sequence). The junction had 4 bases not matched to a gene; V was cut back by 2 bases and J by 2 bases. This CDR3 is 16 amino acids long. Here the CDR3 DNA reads TGTGCCAGCAGTTTAAAACTAGCGGTCAACACCGGGGAGCTGTTTTTT. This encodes CASSLKLAVNTGELFF.

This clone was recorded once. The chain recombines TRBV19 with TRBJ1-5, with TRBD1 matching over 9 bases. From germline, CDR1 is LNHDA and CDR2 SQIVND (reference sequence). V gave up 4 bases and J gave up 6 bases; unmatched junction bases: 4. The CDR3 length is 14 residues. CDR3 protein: CASSTGTGFQPQHF. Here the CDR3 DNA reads TGTGCCAGTAGTACCGGGACAGGGTTTCAGCCCCAGCATTTT.

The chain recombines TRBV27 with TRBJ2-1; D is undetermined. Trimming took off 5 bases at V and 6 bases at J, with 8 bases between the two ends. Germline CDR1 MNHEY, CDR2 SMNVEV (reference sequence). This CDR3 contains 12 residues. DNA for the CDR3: TGTGCCAGCAGTCCTCTAACCAATGAGCAGTTCTTC. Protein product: CASSPLTNEQFF.

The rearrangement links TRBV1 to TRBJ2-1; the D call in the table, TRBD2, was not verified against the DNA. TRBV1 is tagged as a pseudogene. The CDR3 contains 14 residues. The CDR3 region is CTSSPGLADNEQFF. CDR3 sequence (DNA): TGCACCAGCAGCCCGGGACTAGCGGACAATGAGCAGTTCTTC.

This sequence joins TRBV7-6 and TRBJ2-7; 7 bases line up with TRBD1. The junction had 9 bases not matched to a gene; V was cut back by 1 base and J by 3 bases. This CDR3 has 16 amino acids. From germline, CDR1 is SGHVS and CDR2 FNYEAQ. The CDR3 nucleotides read TGTGCCAGCAGCTTAGGGGACAGACCTTTACTCTACGAGCAGTACTTC. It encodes CASSLGDRPLLYEQYF.

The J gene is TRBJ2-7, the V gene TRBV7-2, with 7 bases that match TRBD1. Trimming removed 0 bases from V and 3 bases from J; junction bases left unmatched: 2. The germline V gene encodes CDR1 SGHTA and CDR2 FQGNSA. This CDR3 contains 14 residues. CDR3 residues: CASSLARDSYEQYF. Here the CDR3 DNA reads TGTGCCAGCAGCTTAGCTCGGGACAGCTACGAGCAGTACTTC.

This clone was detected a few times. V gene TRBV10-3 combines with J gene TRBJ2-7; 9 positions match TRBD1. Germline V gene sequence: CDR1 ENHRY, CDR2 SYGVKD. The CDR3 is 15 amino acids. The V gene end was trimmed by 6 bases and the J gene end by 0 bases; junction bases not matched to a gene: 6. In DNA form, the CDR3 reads TGTGCCATCAGCGATCCGGGACAGGGCTCCTACGAGCAGTACTTC. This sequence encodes CAISDPGQGSYEQYF.

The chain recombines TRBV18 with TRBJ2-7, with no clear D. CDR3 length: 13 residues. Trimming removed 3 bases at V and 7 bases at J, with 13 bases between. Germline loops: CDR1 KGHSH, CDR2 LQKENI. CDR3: CASSPPSLVEQYF. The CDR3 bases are TGTGCCAGCTCACCTCCGAGCCTGGTAGAGCAGTACTTC.

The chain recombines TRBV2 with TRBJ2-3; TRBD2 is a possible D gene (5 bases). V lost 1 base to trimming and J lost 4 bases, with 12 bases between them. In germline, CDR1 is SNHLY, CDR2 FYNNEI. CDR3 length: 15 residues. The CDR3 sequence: CASSEGLALPDTQYF. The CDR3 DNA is TGTGCCAGCAGTGAAGGGCTAGCCCTACCAGATACGCAGTATTTT.

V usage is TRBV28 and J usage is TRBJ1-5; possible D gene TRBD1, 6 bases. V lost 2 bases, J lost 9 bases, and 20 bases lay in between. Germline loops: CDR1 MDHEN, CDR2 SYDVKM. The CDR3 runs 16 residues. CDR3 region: CASSLGGGTGRGPQHF. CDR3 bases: TGTGCCAGCAGTTTAGGGGGCGGGACGGGGAGAGGGCCCCAGCATTTT.

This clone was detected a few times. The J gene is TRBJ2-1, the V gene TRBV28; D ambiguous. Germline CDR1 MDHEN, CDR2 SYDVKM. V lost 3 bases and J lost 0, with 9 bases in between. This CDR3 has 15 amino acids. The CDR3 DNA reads TGTGCCAGCAGTTTCTTGGCCAGCTCCTACAATGAGCAGTTCTTC. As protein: CASSFLASSYNEQFF.

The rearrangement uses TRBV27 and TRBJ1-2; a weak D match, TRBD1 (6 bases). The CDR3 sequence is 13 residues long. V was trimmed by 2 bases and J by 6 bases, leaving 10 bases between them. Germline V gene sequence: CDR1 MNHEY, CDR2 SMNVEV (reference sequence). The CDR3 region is CASSLQGRDGYTF. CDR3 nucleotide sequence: TGTGCCAGCAGTTTACAGGGGCGGGATGGCTACACCTTC.